This paragraph covers one T cell receptor beta chain sequence. The sample is drawn from a study of PD-1 blockade in mismatch repair-deficient tumors. Profiled with immunoSEQ multiplex PCR; TCRdb holds only in-frame clones, not every one. The table has 30,000 to 35,000 clones, around 80% seen once. J was trimmed by 1 base and V by 0 bases; bases with no gene match: 1. CDR3 length: 15 amino acids. The V gene's germline CDR1 is MDHEN and CDR2 SYDVKM. The gene calls are TRBV28 and TRBJ2-3, with 7 positions matching TRBD1. This receptor was obtained from an adult with mismatch repair-deficient cancer. The sample was PBMCs, taken roughly 6 weeks after starting pembrolizumab. CDR3 nucleotide sequence: TGTGCCAGCAGTTTATGGCAGGGGGGCACAGATACGCAGTATTTT. It encodes CASSLWQGGTDTQYF. Based on the CDR3 plus reference TRBV28 and TRBJ2-3, the full variable domain is DVKVTQSSRYLVKRTGEKVFLECVQDMDHENMFWYRQDPGLGLRLIYFSYDVKMKEKGDIPEGYSVSREKKERFSLILESASTNQTSMYLCASSLWQGGTDTQYFGPGTRLTVL.